These 25 T cell receptor beta chains originate from one sample sequenced in a study of blood T cell repertoires in COVID-19. Libraries were prepared by immunoSEQ multiplex PCR; TCRdb keeps only in-frame clonotypes and omits some of them. The sample includes approximately 70,000 clones, 87% of them seen just once. Material for sequencing was peripheral blood. These receptors came from a woman aged 45-59 years with COVID-19, enrolled during active disease.

This chain connects TRBV13 to TRBJ2-3, with unresolved D. CDR1 is PRHDT and CDR2 is FYEKMQ in the germline V gene (reference sequence). The CDR3 loop spans 13 amino acids. V was cut by 7 bases and J by 0 bases, with 8 bases left in between. CDR3 in amino acids: CASTPSSTDTQYF. CDR3 nucleotides: TGTGCCAGCACCCCGAGCAGCACAGATACGCAGTATTTT.

In this sample, this clone is medium-sized. This chain uses TRBV6-5 with TRBJ1-2; 8 nucleotides agree with TRBD1. V shed 5 bases, J shed 8 bases, and the junction held 7 bases outside the gene matches. Germline V gene lookup returns CDR1 MNHEY and CDR2 SVGAGI. The CDR3 totals 13 residues. The CDR3 DNA sequence: TGTGCCAGCAGTAAACAGGGGGTCGACGGCTACACCTTC. Translation: CASSKQGVDGYTF.

The chain uses TRBV6-5 and TRBJ1-4, with TRBD1 matching 9 bases. The CDR3 runs to 13 residues. V shed 6 bases and J 8 bases; nucleotides not matched to a gene: 4. Germline loops: CDR1 MNHEY, CDR2 SVGAGI. The DNA for the CDR3 is TGTGCCAGCAGCCGGGACAGGGACGAAAAACTGTTTTTT. As protein: CASSRDRDEKLFF.

The chain links TRBV7-2 to TRBJ1-2; D remains unclear. The germline gives CDR1 SGHTA, CDR2 FQGNSA. V was clipped by 5 bases and J by 4 bases, with 11 bases between them. This CDR3 contains 13 residues. The DNA for the CDR3 is TGTGCCAGCAGCCGCGGGCCGTCCTATGGCTACACCTTC. As protein: CASSRGPSYGYTF. Using reference TRBV7-2 and TRBJ1-2 for the parts outside the CDR3, the full variable domain is GAGVSQSPSNKVTEKGKDVELRCDPISGHTALYWYRQSLGQGLEFLIYFQGNSAPDKSGLPSDRFSAERTGGSVSTLTIQRTQQEDSAVYLCASSRGPSYGYTFGSGTRLTVV.

The CDR3 loop reads CASSWGRDSSYNEQFF. The DNA of the CDR3 is TGCGCCAGCAGCTGGGGGCGGGACAGCTCCTACAATGAGCAGTTCTTC. The genes are TRBV5-1 and TRBJ2-1; maybe TRBD1 (7 bases). Germline V gene data show CDR1 as SGHRS and CDR2 as YFSETQ. The CDR3 extends over 16 amino acids. The V end lost 3 bases, the J end lost 0 bases, and 13 bases lay between the germline ends. The whole variable domain, remainder taken from reference TRBV5-1 and TRBJ2-1, is KAGVTQTPRYLIKTRGQQVTLSCSPISGHRSVSWYQQTPGQGLQFLFEYFSETQRNKGNFPGRFSGRQFSNSRSEMNVSTLELGDSALYLCASSWGRDSSYNEQFFGPGTRLTVL.

The V and J genes are TRBV19 and TRBJ2-1; D is unclear. The CDR3 is made up of 16 amino acids. Trimming took 5 bases from V and 3 from J, leaving 17 bases between them. CDR1 is LNHDA and CDR2 is SQIVND in the germline V gene (reference sequence). CDR3 sequence (DNA): TGTGCCAGTAGTTTGCGGCTCACCTTAAACTACAATGAGCAGTTCTTC. Translation: CASSLRLTLNYNEQFF.

This chain joins TRBV27 and TRBJ2-1; D remains unclear. Trimming stripped 0 bases from V and 6 bases from J, with 6 bases between. The CDR3 sequence is 13 residues long. Germline loops: CDR1 MNHEY, CDR2 SMNVEV (reference sequence). CDR3 bases: TGTGCCAGCAGTTTATCACCGGGCAATGAGCAGTTCTTC. This codes for CASSLSPGNEQFF.

The genes are TRBV5-1 and TRBJ1-1; maybe TRBD1 (6 bases). The V gene lost 3 bases and the J gene lost 4 bases, with 19 bases spanning the gap. The CDR3 extends over 16 amino acids. Germline assignment: CDR1 SGHRS and CDR2 YFSETQ. In nucleotides, the CDR3 is TGCGCCAGCAGCTCCGAAAGGGGGGGCCTAAGCACTGAAGCTTTCTTT. It encodes CASSSERGGLSTEAFF. Supplemented by reference TRBV5-1 and TRBJ1-1, the full variable domain reads KAGVTQTPRYLIKTRGQQVTLSCSPISGHRSVSWYQQTPGQGLQFLFEYFSETQRNKGNFPGRFSGRQFSNSRSEMNVSTLELGDSALYLCASSSERGGLSTEAFFGQGTRLTVV.

CDR3 sequence reads: CASSVSIGWASDEKETQYF. CDR3 in DNA: TGTGCCAGCAGCGTCTCAATTGGTTGGGCTAGCGATGAAAAAGAGACCCAGTACTTC. The chain combines TRBV9 with TRBJ2-5, with TRBD2 as a possible D gene (6 bases). V shed 2 bases and J shed 3 bases, with 26 bases lying between them. The CDR3 contains 19 residues. Germline V gene sequence: CDR1 SGDLS, CDR2 YYNGEE.

This chain links TRBV5-5 with TRBJ2-7; weak D call: TRBD1 (5 bases). Trimming stripped 4 bases from V and 5 bases from J, with 13 bases between. The CDR3 covers 13 residues. The germline V gene has CDR1 SGHKS and CDR2 YYEKEE (reference sequence). CDR3 sequence reads: CASSKRAGNEQYF. In DNA form, the CDR3 reads TGTGCCAGCAGCAAAAGGGCAGGGAACGAGCAGTACTTC.

V usage is TRBV7-2 and J usage is TRBJ2-1; 7 nucleotides align to TRBD2. From germline, CDR1 is SGHTA and CDR2 FQGNSA. The CDR3 runs 17 residues. V lost 1 base and J lost 5; bases outside the gene matches: 11. The CDR3 is CASSLGPGSGKNNEQFF. The DNA of the CDR3 is TGTGCCAGCAGCTTAGGCCCTGGAAGCGGGAAGAACAATGAGCAGTTCTTC.

The chain joins TRBV2 to TRBJ2-7; D may be TRBD1 (6 bases). Germline V gene data show CDR1 as SNHLY and CDR2 as FYNNEI. Deletions cut 4 bases from V and 5 bases from J, with 15 bases between. There are 14 residues in the CDR3. CDR3 sequence reads: CASSVDRTRDEQYF. The CDR3 DNA follows: TGTGCCAGCAGTGTTGACAGGACCCGTGACGAGCAGTACTTC.

The chain combines TRBV10-2 with TRBJ2-7; tentatively, D is TRBD2 (6 bases). The CDR3 has 13 residues. Germline V gene sequence: CDR1 WSHSY, CDR2 SAAADI. V lost 8 bases to trimming and J lost 3 bases, with 14 bases between them. The CDR3 DNA reads as TGCGCCAGCCGAGGGACTGGTCTCTACGAGCAGTACTTC. This translates into CASRGTGLYEQYF.

The genes are TRBV7-9 and TRBJ2-1, with 7 bases fitting TRBD2. Germline assignment: CDR1 SEHNR and CDR2 FQNEAQ (reference sequence). CDR3 size: 13 residues. Trimming cost V 6 bases and J 3 bases; bases outside gene matches: 2. The CDR3 is CASRTGGYNEQFF. CDR3 nucleotides: TGTGCCAGCAGGACGGGGGGCTACAATGAGCAGTTCTTC.

This sequence joins TRBV6-1 and TRBJ2-1; 10 nucleotides align to TRBD2. Germline trimming cut 2 bases from V and 9 bases from J; bases unmatched to any gene: 10. The CDR3 sequence is 16 residues long. Germline CDR1 MNHNS, CDR2 SASEGT. This CDR3 reads CASSERKAGGPGEQFF. CDR3 DNA sequence: TGTGCCAGCAGTGAAAGGAAAGCGGGAGGGCCAGGTGAGCAGTTCTTC.

The chain couples TRBV6-2 or TRBV6-3 to TRBJ1-5; the D gene is possibly TRBD1 (6 bases). Trimming pared 0 bases from V and 7 bases from J, leaving 16 bases between. The germline gives CDR1 MNHEY, CDR2 SVGEGT. This CDR3 comprises 16 residues. This CDR3 reads CASSYSTRGAGQPQHF. Written as DNA, the CDR3 is TGTGCCAGCAGTTACTCGACTCGGGGGGCGGGGCAGCCCCAGCATTTT.

V usage is TRBV6-1 and J usage is TRBJ2-6; D may be TRBD2 (6 bases). CDR1 and CDR2 from the germline V gene are MNHNS and SASEGT. The CDR3 contains 17 residues. V dropped 3 bases and J dropped 0 bases, with 12 bases sitting between them. CDR3 sequence reads: CASSEPPGDSGANVLTF. DNA for the CDR3: TGTGCCAGCAGTGAGCCCCCGGGGGACTCTGGGGCCAACGTCCTGACTTTC.

V is TRBV6-6 and J is TRBJ2-3; D remains unclear. This CDR3 is 11 amino acids long. Trimming shortened V by 6 bases and J by 6 bases, and 7 bases separated the two germline ends. Germline CDR1 and CDR2: MNHNY and SVGAGI (reference sequence). This CDR3 is CASSSVDTQYF. In nucleotides, the CDR3 is TGTGCCAGCAGCTCAGTGGATACGCAGTATTTT.

The chain employs TRBV18 and TRBJ2-2; D uncertain. Germline CDR1 reads KGHSH; CDR2 reads LQKENI. This CDR3 region has 11 residues. Trimming shortened V by 6 bases and J by 6 bases, and 5 bases separated the two germline ends. CDR3 sequence: CASSPSGELFF. The CDR3 nucleotides are TGTGCCAGCTCCCCCTCCGGGGAGCTGTTTTTT.

The gene calls are TRBV6-1 and TRBJ1-2; 7 nucleotides match TRBD1. CDR1 and CDR2 from the germline V gene are MNHNS and SASEGT. V shed 2 bases and J 2 bases; nucleotides not matched to a gene: 8. This CDR3 is built from 16 residues. The CDR3 loop reads CASSEPLRGPNYGYTF. The CDR3 DNA sequence: TGTGCCAGCAGTGAACCCTTAAGGGGGCCCAACTATGGCTACACCTTC.

This clone was found once. The V and J genes are TRBV4-3 and TRBJ2-7; the match to TRBD1 covers 9 bases. Per the germline V gene, CDR1 is LGHNA and CDR2 is YSLEER. V shed 2 bases and J 2 bases; nucleotides not matched to a gene: 1. CDR3 length: 14 residues. CDR3 in DNA: TGCGCCAGCAGCCAACACAGGGGGCCCTACGAGCAGTACTTC. It is translated as CASSQHRGPYEQYF.

The chain combines TRBV5-5 with TRBJ1-2, with no clear D. The germline V gene has CDR1 SGHKS and CDR2 YYEKEE (reference sequence). V dropped 0 bases and J dropped 2 bases, with 11 bases sitting between them. The CDR3 sequence is 15 residues long. CDR3 sequence reads: CASSLAVGSNYGYTF. The DNA of the CDR3 is TGTGCCAGCAGCTTGGCCGTGGGCTCAAACTATGGCTACACCTTC.

The rearrangement uses TRBV7-2 and TRBJ2-3; no clear D. The CDR3 extends over 15 amino acids. V was shortened by 5 bases and J by 0 bases, with 12 bases between the two germline ends. Germline CDR1 is SGHTA and CDR2 is FQGNSA. CDR3 protein: CASSPIGGSTDTQYF. Here the CDR3 DNA reads TGTGCCAGCAGCCCCATCGGCGGTAGCACAGATACGCAGTATTTT.

This clone was seen a single time. The chain couples TRBV30 to TRBJ2-7; D gene uncertain. Germline V gives CDR1 GTSNPN, CDR2 SVGIG (reference sequence). This CDR3 has 11 residues. Trimming pared 2 bases from V and 2 bases from J, leaving 4 bases between. The CDR3 DNA is TGTGCCTGGAGTTTAACCTACGAGCAGTACTTC. This translates into CAWSLTYEQYF. The full variable domain, with the rest looked up from reference TRBV30 and TRBJ2-7, is SQTIHQWPATLVQPVGSPLSLECTVEGTSNPNLYWYRQAAGRGLQLLFYSVGIGQISSEVPQNLSASRPQDRQFILSSKKLLLSDSGFYLCAWSLTYEQYFGPGTRLTVT.

This chain connects TRBV7-8 to TRBJ2-6; maybe TRBD1 (6 bases). This CDR3 is 12 amino acids long. Trimming pared 5 bases from V and 15 bases from J, leaving 14 bases between. CDR1 and CDR2 from the germline V gene are SGHVS and FQNEAQ. As DNA, the CDR3 is TGTGCCAGCAGCCCCCTTCGGGGACACCTGACTTTC. Its protein is CASSPLRGHLTF.